This TCR beta chain was recovered during a study of radiotherapy plus CTLA-4 blockade in lung cancer. Produced via immunoSEQ multiplex PCR; TCRdb's table is partial and in-frame only. This sample has fewer than 95,000 clones, with 83% found just once. The germline V and J ends were trimmed by 4 bases and 8 bases, with 8 bases remaining between them. The CDR3 contains 10 residues. Germline-derived CDR1 and CDR2 are DFQATT and SNEGSKA (reference sequence). The specimen comprised peripheral blood, sampled from a patient treated with radiotherapy plus ipilimumab. The chain is built from TRBV20-1 and TRBJ1-1; D not resolved. This receptor was identified in a human donor with non-small cell lung cancer who had stable disease on radiotherapy plus ipilimumab. CDR3 protein: CSAMGLEAFF. CDR3 bases: TGCAGTGCTATGGGCCTCGAAGCTTTCTTT.